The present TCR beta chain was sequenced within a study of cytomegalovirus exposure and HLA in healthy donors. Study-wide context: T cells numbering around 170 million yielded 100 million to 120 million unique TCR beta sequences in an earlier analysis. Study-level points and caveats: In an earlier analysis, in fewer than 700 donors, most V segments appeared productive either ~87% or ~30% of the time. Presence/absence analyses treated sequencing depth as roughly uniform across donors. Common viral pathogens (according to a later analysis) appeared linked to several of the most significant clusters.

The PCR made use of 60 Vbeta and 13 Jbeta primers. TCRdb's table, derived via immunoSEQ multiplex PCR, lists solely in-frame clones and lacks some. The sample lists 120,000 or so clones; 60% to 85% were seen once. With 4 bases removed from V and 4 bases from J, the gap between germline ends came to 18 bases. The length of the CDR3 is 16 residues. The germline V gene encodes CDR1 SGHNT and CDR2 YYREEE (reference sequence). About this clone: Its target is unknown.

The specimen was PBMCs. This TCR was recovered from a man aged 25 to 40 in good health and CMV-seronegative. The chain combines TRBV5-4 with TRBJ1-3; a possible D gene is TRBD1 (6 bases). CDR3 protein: CASSRGGRRPGNTIYF. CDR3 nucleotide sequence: TGTGCCAGCAGCCGTGGGGGCAGGCGGCCGGGAAACACCATATATTTT.